This T cell receptor (beta chain) was sequenced in a study of T-cell memory formation after mild COVID-19. One entry per CDR3 protein, called by TCRdb with MiXCR from the 5' RACE reads. The sample yields 100,000 to 130,000 distinct CDR3 sequences, 18% seen once. The V gene end was trimmed by 3 bases and the J gene end by 6 bases; junction bases not matched to a gene: 4. This CDR3 contains 14 residues. Per the germline V gene, CDR1 is KGHSY and CDR2 is FQNENV. The specimen was PBMCs or a T cell subset sorted from them (not recorded which). The chain uses TRBV16 and TRBJ2-1, with TRBD1 identical over 8 bases. The clonotype comes from a man aged 18 to 29 who had mild COVID-19 (a few samples of this study predate the infection). Cell type and time point are not known. The CDR3 DNA is TGTGCCAGCAGCCAGCAGGGGGCAGGCAATGAGCAGTTCTTC. Encoded protein: CASSQQGAGNEQFF.